Each of the 7 T cell receptor beta chains below was sequenced from the same sample in a study of T-cell reconstitution after alpha-beta-depleted transplantation in children. A library of TCRbeta sequences, prepared with unique molecular identifiers, was generated. TCRdb reanalysed the PCR reads using MiXCR and keeps one entry per CDR3 protein. Of 75,000 to 100,000 distinct CDR3 sequences in the sample, 7% to 10% were seen once. Sequencing used PBMCs from the stem cell graft donor, obtained from the stem cell graft. The receptor set was obtained from a human donor who donated a stem cell graft to a child with congenital amegakaryocytic thrombocytopenia.

This clonotype was seen repeatedly, ten times or more. In nucleotides, the CDR3 is TGTGCCAGCAGTTCGGGACAGAAGGATGGCTACACCTTC. As protein: CASSSGQKDGYTF. This sequence joins TRBV12-3 or TRBV12-4 and TRBJ1-2, with 7 bases aligning to TRBD1. The CDR3 consists of 13 residues. V lost 4 bases to trimming and J lost 6 bases; unmatched junction nucleotides: 5.

This clonotype was counted ten times or more. This chain joins TRBV11-2 and TRBJ2-7; no reliable D call. The CDR3 covers 14 residues. V lost 0 bases and J lost 2, with 8 bases in between. Germline V gene lookup returns CDR1 SGHAT and CDR2 FQNNGV. In DNA form, the CDR3 reads TGTGCCAGCAGCTTAGATAGGGCCACCTACGAGCAGTACTTC. Protein product: CASSLDRATYEQYF.

This clonotype appeared many times. The V call is TRBV20-1, the J call TRBJ2-5; 7 bases align to TRBD1. The V and J ends lost 6 bases and 0 bases, in that order; junction bases with no gene match: 10. The CDR3 consists of 15 residues. Germline assignment: CDR1 DFQATT and CDR2 SNEGSKA (reference sequence). CDR3 DNA: TGCAGTGCCAGGGGGTTGGACTTCGACCAAGAGACCCAGTACTTC. Its protein product is CSARGLDFDQETQYF.

This clonotype has a count of ten or more. The chain recombines TRBV3-1 with TRBJ2-5, with a tentative D call TRBD1 (5 bases). The V end lost 0 bases, the J end lost 0 bases, and 11 bases lay between the germline ends. The CDR3 has 16 residues. The germline gives CDR1 LGHDT, CDR2 YNNKEL (reference sequence). The CDR3 region is CASSQEGSRDQETQYF. The CDR3 DNA follows: TGTGCCAGCAGCCAAGAGGGTAGCAGGGACCAAGAGACCCAGTACTTC.

The J gene is TRBJ1-3, the V gene TRBV7-2; tentatively, D is TRBD1 (5 bases). Per the germline V gene, CDR1 is SGHTA and CDR2 is FQGNSA. V lost 6 bases, J lost 2 bases, and 14 bases lay in between. This CDR3 has 15 amino acids. The CDR3 DNA reads as TGTGCCAGCAGTATGAACCAGGGAGCTGGAAACACCATATATTTT. Its protein is CASSMNQGAGNTIYF.

Only a few counts were recorded for this clonotype. The CDR3 protein is CASSAGGDTRFF. The CDR3 DNA sequence: TGTGCCAGCAGCGCGGGGGGGGATACCCGGTTCTTC. V and J are TRBV12-3 or TRBV12-4 and TRBJ2-1; TRBD2 matches 9 bases. The V gene end was trimmed by 6 bases and the J gene end by 15 bases; junction bases not matched to a gene: 9. The CDR3 sequence is 12 residues long.

For this clonotype: The junction shows a germline mismatch at one end, possibly a read error. The chain joins TRBV20-1 to TRBJ2-5; D perhaps matches TRBD2 (6 bases). This CDR3 has 13 amino acids. Germline lookup yields CDR1 DFQATT and CDR2 SNEGSKA (reference sequence). The CDR3, as DNA: TGCAGTGCCACTCCTAGCTACCGGGAGACCCAGTACTTT. Translating it yields CSATPSYRETQYF.